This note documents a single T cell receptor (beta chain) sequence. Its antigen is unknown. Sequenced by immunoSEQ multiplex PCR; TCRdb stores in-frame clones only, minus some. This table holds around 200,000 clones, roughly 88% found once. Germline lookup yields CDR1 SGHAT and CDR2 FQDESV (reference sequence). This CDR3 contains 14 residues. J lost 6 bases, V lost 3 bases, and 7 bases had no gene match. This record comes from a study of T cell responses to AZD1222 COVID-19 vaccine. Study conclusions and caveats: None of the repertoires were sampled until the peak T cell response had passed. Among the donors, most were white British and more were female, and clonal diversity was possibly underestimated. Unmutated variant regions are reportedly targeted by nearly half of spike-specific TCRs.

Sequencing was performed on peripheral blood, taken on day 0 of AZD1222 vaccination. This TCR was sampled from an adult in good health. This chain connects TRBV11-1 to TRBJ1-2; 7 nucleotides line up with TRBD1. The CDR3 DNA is TGTGCCAGCAGCTTCGGGACAGTGAAGAATGGCTACACCTTC. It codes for CASSFGTVKNGYTF.